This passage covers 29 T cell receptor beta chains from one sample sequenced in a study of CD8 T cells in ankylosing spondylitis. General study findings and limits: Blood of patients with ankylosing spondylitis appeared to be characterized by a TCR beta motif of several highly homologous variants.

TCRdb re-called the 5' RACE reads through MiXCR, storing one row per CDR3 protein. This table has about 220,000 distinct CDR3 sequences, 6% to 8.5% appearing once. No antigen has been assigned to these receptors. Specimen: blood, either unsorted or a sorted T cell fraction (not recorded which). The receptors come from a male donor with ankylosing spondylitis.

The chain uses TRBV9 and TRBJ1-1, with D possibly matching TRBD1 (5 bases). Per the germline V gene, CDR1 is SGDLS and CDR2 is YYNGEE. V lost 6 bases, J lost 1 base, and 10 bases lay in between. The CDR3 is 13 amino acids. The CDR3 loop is CASNQGSNTEAFF. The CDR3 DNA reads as TGTGCCAGCAACCAGGGCTCGAACACTGAAGCTTTCTTT.

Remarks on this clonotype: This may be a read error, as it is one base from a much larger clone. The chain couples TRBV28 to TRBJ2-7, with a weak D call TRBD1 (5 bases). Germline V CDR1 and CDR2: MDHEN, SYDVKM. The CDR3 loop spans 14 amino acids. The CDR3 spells CASGFSQGAYEQYF. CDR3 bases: TGTGCCAGCGGTTTCTCTCAGGGTGCCTACGAGCAGTACTTC.

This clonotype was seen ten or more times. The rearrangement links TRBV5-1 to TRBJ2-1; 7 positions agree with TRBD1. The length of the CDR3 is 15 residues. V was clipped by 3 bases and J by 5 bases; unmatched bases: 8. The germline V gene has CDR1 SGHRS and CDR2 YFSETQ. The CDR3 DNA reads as TGCGCCAGCAGCTACCGCGGACAGGCGAACAATGAGCAGTTCTTC. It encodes CASSYRGQANNEQFF.

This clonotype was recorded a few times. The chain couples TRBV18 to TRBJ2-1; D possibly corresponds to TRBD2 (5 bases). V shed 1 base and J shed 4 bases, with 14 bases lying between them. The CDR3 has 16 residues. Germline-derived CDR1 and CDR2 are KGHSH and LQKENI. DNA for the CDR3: TGTGCCAGCTCACCACGGCTGGGAGTGGAATACAATGAGCAGTTCTTC. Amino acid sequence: CASSPRLGVEYNEQFF.

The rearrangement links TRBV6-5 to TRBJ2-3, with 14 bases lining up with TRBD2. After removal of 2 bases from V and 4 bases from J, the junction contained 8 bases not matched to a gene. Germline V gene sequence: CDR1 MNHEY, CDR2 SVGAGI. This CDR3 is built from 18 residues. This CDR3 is CASSYGPGTSGSADTQYF. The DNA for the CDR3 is TGTGCCAGCAGTTACGGTCCCGGGACTAGCGGGAGTGCAGATACGCAGTATTTT.

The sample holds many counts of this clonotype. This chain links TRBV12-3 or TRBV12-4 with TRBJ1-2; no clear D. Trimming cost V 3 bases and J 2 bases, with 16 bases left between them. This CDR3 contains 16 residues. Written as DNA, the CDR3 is TGTGCCAGCAGTTTCTCCGAAGGCCTGCCGAACTATGGCTACACCTTC. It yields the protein CASSFSEGLPNYGYTF.

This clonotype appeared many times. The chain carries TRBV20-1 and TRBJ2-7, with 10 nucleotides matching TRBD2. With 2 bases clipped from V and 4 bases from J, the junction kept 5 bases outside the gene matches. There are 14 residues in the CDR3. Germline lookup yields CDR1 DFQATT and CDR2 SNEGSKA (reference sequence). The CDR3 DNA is TGCAGTGCTAGACGGAGCGGGGGGGCGTACGAGCAGTACTTC. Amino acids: CSARRSGGAYEQYF.

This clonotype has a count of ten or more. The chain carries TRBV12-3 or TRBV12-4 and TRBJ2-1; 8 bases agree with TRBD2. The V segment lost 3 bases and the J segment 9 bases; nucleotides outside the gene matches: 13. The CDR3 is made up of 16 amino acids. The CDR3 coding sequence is TGTGCCAGCAGTTTTTATAGGGGCGGGAGGCCCGGTGAGCAGTTCTTC. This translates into CASSFYRGGRPGEQFF.

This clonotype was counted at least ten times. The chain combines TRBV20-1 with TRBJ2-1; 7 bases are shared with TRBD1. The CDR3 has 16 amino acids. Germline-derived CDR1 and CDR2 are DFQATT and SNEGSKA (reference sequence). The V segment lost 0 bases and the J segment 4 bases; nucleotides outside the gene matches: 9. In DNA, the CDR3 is TGCAGTGCTAGAGACTCTTCGTCAGGGGGTTACAATGAGCAGTTCTTC. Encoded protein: CSARDSSSGGYNEQFF.

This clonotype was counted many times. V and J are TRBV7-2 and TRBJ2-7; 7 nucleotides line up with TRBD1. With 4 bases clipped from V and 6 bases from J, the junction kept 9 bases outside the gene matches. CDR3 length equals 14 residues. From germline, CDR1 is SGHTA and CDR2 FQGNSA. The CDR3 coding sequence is TGTGCCAGCAGCTCGTCGGGGACAGTCTCCGAGCAGTACTTC. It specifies CASSSSGTVSEQYF.

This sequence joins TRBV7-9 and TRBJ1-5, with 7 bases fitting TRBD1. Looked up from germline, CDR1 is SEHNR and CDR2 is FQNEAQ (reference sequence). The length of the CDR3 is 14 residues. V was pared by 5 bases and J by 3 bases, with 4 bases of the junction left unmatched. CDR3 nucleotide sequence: TGTGCCAGCAGCCACACAGGGGACAATCAGCCCCAGCATTTT. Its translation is CASSHTGDNQPQHF.

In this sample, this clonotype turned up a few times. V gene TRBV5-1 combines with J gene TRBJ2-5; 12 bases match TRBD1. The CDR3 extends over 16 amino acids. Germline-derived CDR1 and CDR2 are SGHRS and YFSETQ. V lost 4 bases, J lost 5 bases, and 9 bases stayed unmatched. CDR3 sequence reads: CASSPGDRGLVETQYF. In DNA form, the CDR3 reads TGCGCCAGCAGCCCCGGGGACAGGGGGCTTGTGGAGACCCAGTACTTC.

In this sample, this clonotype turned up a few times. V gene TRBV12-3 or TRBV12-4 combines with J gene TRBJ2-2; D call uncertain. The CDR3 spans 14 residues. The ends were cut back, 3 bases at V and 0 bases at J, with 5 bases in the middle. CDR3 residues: CASSFVANTGELFF. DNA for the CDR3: TGTGCCAGCAGTTTCGTGGCGAACACCGGGGAGCTGTTTTTT.

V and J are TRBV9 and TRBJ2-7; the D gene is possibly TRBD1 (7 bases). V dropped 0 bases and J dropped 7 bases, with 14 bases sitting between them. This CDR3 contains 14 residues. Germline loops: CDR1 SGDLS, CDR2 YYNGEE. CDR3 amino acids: CASSVAEGAREQYF. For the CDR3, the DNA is TGTGCCAGCAGCGTAGCGGAGGGGGCGAGGGAGCAGTACTTC. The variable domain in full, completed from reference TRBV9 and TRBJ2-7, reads DSGVTQTPKHLITATGQRVTLRCSPRSGDLSVYWYQQSLDQGLQFLIQYYNGEERAKGNILERFSAQQFPDLHSELNLSSLELGDSALYFCASSVAEGAREQYFGPGTRLTVT.

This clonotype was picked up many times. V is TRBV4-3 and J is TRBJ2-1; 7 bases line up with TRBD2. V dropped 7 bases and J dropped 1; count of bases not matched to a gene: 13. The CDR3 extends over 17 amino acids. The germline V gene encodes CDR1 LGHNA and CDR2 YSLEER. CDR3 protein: CASTRSPASGSYNEQFF. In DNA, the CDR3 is TGCGCCAGCACCCGAAGTCCGGCTAGCGGTTCCTACAATGAGCAGTTCTTC.

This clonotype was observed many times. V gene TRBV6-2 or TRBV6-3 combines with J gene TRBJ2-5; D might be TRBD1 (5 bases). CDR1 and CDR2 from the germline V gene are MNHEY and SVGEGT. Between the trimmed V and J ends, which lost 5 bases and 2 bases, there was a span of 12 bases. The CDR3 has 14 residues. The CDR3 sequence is CASSGTGQQETQYF. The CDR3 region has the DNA TGTGCCAGCAGTGGAACCGGACAACAAGAGACCCAGTACTTC.

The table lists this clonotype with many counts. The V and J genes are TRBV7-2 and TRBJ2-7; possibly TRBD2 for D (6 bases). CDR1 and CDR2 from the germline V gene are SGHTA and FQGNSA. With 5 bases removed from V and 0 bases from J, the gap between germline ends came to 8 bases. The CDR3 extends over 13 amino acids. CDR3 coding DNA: TGTGCCAGCAGCGCGGGGCCCTCCTACGAGCAGTACTTC. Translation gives CASSAGPSYEQYF.

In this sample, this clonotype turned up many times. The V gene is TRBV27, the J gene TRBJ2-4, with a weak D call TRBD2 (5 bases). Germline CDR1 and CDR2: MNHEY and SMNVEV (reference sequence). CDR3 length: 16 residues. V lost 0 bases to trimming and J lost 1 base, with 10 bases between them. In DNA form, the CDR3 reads TGTGCCAGCAGTTTATCACGGACTGTTGCCAAAAACATTCAGTACTTC. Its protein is CASSLSRTVAKNIQYF.

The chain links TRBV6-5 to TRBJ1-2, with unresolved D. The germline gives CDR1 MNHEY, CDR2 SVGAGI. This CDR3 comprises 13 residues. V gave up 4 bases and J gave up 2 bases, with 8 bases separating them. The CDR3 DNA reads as TGTGCCAGCAGTTTCGGACTGAACTATGGCTACACCTTC. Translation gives CASSFGLNYGYTF.

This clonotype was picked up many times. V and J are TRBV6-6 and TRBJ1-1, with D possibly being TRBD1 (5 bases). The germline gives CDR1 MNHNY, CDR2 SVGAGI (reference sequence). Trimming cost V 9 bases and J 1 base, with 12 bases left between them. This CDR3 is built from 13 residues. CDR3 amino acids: CASGQGSNTEAFF. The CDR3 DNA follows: TGTGCCAGTGGGCAGGGATCGAACACTGAAGCTTTCTTT.

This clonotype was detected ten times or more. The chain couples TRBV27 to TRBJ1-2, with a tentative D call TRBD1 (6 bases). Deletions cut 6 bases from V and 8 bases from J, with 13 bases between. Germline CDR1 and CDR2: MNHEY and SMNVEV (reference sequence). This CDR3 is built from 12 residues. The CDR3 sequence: CASRSGGRGYTF. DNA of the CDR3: TGTGCCAGCAGATCGGGGGGCCGGGGCTACACCTTC.

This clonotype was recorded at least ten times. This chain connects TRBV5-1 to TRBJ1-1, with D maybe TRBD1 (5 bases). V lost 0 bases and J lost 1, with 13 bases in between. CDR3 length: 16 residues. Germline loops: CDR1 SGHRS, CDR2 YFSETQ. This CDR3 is CASSLGDRLPNTEAFF. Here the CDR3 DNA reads TGCGCCAGCAGCTTGGGAGACAGACTTCCGAACACTGAAGCTTTCTTT.

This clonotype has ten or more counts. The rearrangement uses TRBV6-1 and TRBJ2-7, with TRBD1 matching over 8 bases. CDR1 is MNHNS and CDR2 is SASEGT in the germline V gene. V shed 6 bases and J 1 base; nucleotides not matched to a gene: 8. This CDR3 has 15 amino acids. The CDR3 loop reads CASRIDRGRSYEQYF. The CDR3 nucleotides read TGTGCCAGCAGGATCGACAGGGGACGGTCCTACGAGCAGTACTTC.

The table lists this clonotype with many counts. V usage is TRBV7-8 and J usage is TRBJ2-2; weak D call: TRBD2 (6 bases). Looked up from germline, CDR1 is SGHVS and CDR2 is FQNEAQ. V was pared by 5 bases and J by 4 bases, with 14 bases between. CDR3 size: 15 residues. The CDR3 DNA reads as TGTGCCAGCAGCCACTCGGGAGTACGCACCGGGGAGCTGTTTTTT. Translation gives CASSHSGVRTGELFF.

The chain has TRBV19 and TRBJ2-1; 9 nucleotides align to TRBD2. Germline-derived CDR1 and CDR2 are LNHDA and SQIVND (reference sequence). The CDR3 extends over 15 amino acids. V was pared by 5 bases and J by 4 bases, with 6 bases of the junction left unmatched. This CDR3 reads CASSLAGSAYNEQFF. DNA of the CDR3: TGTGCCAGTAGTCTAGCGGGGAGCGCGTACAATGAGCAGTTCTTC. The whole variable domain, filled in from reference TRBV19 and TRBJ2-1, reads DGGITQSPKYLFRKEGQNVTLSCEQNLNHDAMYWYRQDPGQGLRLIYYSQIVNDFQKGDIAEGYSVSREKKESFPLTVTSAQKNPTAFYLCASSLAGSAYNEQFFGPGTRLTVL.

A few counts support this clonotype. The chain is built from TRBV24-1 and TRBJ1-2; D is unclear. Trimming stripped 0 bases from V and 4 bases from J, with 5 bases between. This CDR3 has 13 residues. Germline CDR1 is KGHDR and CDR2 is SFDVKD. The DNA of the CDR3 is TGTGCCACCAGTGATTTGGAGTCCTATGGCTACACCTTC. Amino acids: CATSDLESYGYTF.

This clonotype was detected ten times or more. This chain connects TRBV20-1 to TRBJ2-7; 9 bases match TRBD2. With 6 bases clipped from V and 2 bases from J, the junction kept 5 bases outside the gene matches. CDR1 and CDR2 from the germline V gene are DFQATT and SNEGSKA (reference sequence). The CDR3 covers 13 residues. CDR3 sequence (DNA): TGCAGTGCCAGGACTAGCGATACCTACGAGCAGTACTTC. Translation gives CSARTSDTYEQYF.

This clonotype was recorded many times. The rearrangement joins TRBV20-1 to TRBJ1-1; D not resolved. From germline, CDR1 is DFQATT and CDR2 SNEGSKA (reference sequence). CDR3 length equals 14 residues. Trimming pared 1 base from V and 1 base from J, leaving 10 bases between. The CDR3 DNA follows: TGCAGTGCTAGAGGGTGGCCGACGAACACTGAAGCTTTCTTT. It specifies CSARGWPTNTEAFF.

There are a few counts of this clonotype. In DNA form, the CDR3 reads TGTGCCAGCAGTTTGGGTCAGATCAGCAATCAGCCCCAGCATTTT. It codes for CASSLGQISNQPQHF. The rearrangement joins TRBV28 to TRBJ1-5; D is unresolved. Germline V gives CDR1 MDHEN, CDR2 SYDVKM. The CDR3 is 15 amino acids. The germline V and J ends were trimmed by 3 bases and 1 base, with 10 bases remaining between them.